A selection of T cell receptor beta chains follows, all from one sample in a study of cytomegalovirus exposure and HLA in healthy donors. The data were produced by immunoSEQ multiplex PCR, yet TCRdb's version contains in-frame clones alone and is incomplete. The table lists fewer than 80,000 clones, about 69% of them singletons. The sequencing sample was made of PBMCs. These receptors were taken from a woman between 25 and 40 years old in good health and CMV-seronegative. Each CDR3 is given with its conserved first and last residue.

CDR3 protein	V gene	J gene
CASSQEAGQETQYF	TRBV4-1	TRBJ2-5
CASSSRGREAFF	TRBV27	TRBJ1-1
CASSEVAAYNEQFF	TRBV2	TRBJ2-1
CASSLDGGSPYGYTF	TRBV5-5	TRBJ1-2
CASSITAGFTDTQYF	TRBV19	TRBJ2-3
CASRPTGPSGNTIYF	TRBV28	TRBJ1-3
CASSKGLALGYEQFF	TRBV7-2	TRBJ2-1
CASSRRQGSGELFF	TRBV6-5	TRBJ2-2
CASRSFGQHSGNTIYF	TRBV28	TRBJ1-3
CASSLAIGRKGETQYF	TRBV5-6	TRBJ2-5
CASSAMSGELFF	TRBV25-1	TRBJ2-2
CSAPEVEQFF	TRBV20-1	TRBJ2-1
CASSLIWRETGELFF	TRBV7-8	TRBJ2-2
CANQRLSTYNEQFF	TRBV28	TRBJ2-1
CASSPLGQGDNQPQHF	TRBV28	TRBJ1-5
CASSRQGQGPQHF	TRBV7-9	TRBJ1-5
CSVKTGTGSSYEQYF	TRBV29-1	TRBJ2-7
CASSVRIAAGELFF	TRBV9	TRBJ2-2
CASSRPEDSFYEQYF	TRBV28	TRBJ2-7
CASSPGQEPTGELFF	TRBV7-8	TRBJ2-2
CASSYSGDYEQYF	TRBV6-5	TRBJ2-7
CASSSPTGYNEQFF	TRBV5-1	TRBJ2-1
CASSPPGLAGGNEQFF	TRBV4-3	TRBJ2-1
CASSLEGDTEAFF	TRBV7-2	TRBJ1-1
CASSLGQPRARGDTQYF	TRBV5-1	TRBJ2-3
CASSSTGGPSNQPQHF	TRBV28	TRBJ1-5
CASSAGLAGGNEQFF	TRBV10-1	TRBJ2-1
CAWRLAASPPREQYF	TRBV30	TRBJ2-7
CASSPTTVDTQYF	TRBV18	TRBJ2-3
CASSLADEHNEQFF	TRBV5-1	TRBJ2-1
CASSLSGTGLHEQYF	TRBV27	TRBJ2-7
CASSDLLNTGELFF	TRBV27	TRBJ2-2
CASSQDREGGPLGDTQYF	TRBV4-3	TRBJ2-3
CASSRGTLNTEAFF	TRBV27	TRBJ1-1
CASSLAGGLNEKLFF	TRBV11-2	TRBJ1-4